The source of this T cell receptor beta chain is a study of OX40 agonist ivuxolimab in advanced cancers. Study summary: The patients' treatment was ivuxolimab, an agonistic anti-OX40 (CD134) antibody. Across the patients, intravenous ivuxolimab was delivered every 2 weeks at 0.01 to 10 mg/kg.

The study's findings and limits: What antigens the expanded peripheral T cells recognized was never established.

Points on this clone: Its antigen is currently unknown.

CDR3 length: 13 residues. Germline CDR1 MNHEY, CDR2 SMNVEV (reference sequence). With 7 bases removed from V and 5 bases from J, the gap between germline ends came to 14 bases. Assay: immunoSEQ multiplex PCR; the TCRdb copy retains only in-frame clones and omits some. The table shows about 11,000 clones, with around 80% occurring only once. Sample: CD4+ or CD8+ T cells sorted from blood, taken in a trial of the OX40 agonist ivuxolimab. The chain recombines TRBV27 with TRBJ1-1; D remains ambiguous. The clonotype originates from an adult with an advanced solid tumor such as melanoma, head and neck, liver or kidney cancer. In nucleotides, the CDR3 is TGTGCCAGCATCGGGATAGTGGGAACTGAAGCTTTCTTT. It is translated as CASIGIVGTEAFF.